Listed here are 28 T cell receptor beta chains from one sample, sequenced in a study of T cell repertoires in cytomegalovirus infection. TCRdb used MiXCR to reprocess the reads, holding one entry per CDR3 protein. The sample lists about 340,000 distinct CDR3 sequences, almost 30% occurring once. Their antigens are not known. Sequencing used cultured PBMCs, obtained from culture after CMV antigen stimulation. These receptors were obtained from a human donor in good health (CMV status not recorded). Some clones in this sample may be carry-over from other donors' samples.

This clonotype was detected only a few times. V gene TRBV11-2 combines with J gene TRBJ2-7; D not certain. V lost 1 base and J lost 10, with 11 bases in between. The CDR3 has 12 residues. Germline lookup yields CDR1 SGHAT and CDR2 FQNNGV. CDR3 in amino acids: CASSLVLHPQYF. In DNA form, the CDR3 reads TGTGCCAGCAGCTTAGTATTACACCCACAGTACTTC. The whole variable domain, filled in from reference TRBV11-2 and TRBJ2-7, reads EAGVAQSPRYKIIEKRQSVAFWCNPISGHATLYWYQQILGQGPKLLIQFQNNGVVDDSQLPKDRFSAERLKGVDSTLKIQPAKLEDSAVYLCASSLVLHPQYFGPGTRLTVT.

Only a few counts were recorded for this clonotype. The CDR3 loop is CASSYTLAGGPGELFF. The CDR3 DNA reads TGTGCCAGCAGTTACACGCTAGCGGGAGGGCCCGGGGAGCTGTTTTTT. The V call is TRBV6-5, the J call TRBJ2-2, with 12 bases identical to TRBD2. In germline, CDR1 is MNHEY, CDR2 SVGAGI. J lost 6 bases, V lost 2 bases, and 4 bases had no gene match. CDR3 length: 16 residues.

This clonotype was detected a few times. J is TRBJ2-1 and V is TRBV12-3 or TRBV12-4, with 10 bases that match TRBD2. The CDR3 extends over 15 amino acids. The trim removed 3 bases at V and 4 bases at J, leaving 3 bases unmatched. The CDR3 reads CASSFQAGGYNEQFF. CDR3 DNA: TGTGCCAGCAGTTTTCAAGCGGGGGGGTACAATGAGCAGTTCTTC.

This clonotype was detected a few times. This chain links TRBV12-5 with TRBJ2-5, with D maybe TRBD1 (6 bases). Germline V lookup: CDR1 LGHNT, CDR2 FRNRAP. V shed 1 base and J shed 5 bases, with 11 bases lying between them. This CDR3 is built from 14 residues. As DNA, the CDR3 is TGTGCTAGTGGTTTGGCAGGGGTTCCGGAGACCCAGTACTTC. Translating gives CASGLAGVPETQYF.

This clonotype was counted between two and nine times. In nucleotides, the CDR3 is TGTGCCAGCAGCTTCGTCAGCGGAGTGGAGGGCCAAGAGACCCAGTACTTC. It codes for CASSFVSGVEGQETQYF. This chain links TRBV7-6 with TRBJ2-5, with D maybe TRBD2 (6 bases). Trimming removed 3 bases at V and 1 base at J, with 18 bases between. The CDR3 covers 17 residues. Germline V lookup: CDR1 SGHVS, CDR2 FNYEAQ. Variable domain in full (rest from reference TRBV7-6 and TRBJ2-5): GAGVSQSPRYKVTKRGQDVALRCDPISGHVSLYWYRQALGQGPEFLTYFNYEAQQDKSGLPNDRFSAERPEGSISTLTIQRTEQRDSAMYRCASSFVSGVEGQETQYFGPGTRLLVL.

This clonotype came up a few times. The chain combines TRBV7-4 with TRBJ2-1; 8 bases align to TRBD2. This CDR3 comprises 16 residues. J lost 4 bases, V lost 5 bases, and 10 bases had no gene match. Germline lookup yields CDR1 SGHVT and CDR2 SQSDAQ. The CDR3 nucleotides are TGTGCCAGCAGCCCTATAATAGCGGGAACTTACAATGAGCAGTTCTTC. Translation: CASSPIIAGTYNEQFF.

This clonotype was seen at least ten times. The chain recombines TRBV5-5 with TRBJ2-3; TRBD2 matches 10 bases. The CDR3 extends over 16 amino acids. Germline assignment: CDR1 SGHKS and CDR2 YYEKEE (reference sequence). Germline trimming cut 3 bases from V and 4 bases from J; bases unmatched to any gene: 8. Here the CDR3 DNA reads TGTGCCAGCAGCTCATTGGGACTAGCGCTCCCAGATACGCAGTATTTT. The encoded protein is CASSSLGLALPDTQYF.

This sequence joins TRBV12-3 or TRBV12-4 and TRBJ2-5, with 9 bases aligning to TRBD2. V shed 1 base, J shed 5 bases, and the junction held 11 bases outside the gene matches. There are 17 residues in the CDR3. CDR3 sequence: CASSLGPAGGNGETQYF. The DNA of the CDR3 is TGTGCCAGCAGTTTAGGCCCAGCGGGAGGAAACGGGGAGACCCAGTACTTC.

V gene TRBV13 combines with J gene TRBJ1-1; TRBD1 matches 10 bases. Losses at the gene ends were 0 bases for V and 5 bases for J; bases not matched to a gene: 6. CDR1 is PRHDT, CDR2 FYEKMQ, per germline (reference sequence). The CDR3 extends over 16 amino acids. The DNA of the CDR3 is TGTGCCAGCAGCTTAGGGCGGGACAGGGGTTTTACTGAAGCTTTCTTT. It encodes CASSLGRDRGFTEAFF.

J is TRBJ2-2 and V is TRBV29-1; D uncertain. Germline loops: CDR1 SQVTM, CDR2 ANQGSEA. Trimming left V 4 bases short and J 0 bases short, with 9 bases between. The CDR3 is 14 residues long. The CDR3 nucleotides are TGCAGCGTTGGGGAAAGTCCGAACACCGGGGAGCTGTTTTTT. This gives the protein CSVGESPNTGELFF.

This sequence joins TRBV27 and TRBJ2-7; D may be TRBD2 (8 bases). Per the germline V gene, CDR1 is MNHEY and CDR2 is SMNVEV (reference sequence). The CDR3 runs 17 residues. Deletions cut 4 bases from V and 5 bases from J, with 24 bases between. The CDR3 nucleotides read TGTGCCAGCAGTTCCCGGGGGGGGGGGACAGAGACCCACGAGCAGTACTTC. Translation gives CASSSRGGGTETHEQYF.

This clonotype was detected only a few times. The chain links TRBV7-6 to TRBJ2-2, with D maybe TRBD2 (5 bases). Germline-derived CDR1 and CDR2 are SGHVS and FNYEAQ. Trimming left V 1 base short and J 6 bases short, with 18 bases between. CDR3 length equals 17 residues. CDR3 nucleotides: TGTGCCAGCAGCTTAGTGGCGGGCCCAAAACGCTCCGGGGAGCTGTTTTTT. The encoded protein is CASSLVAGPKRSGELFF. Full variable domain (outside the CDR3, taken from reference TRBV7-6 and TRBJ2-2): GAGVSQSPRYKVTKRGQDVALRCDPISGHVSLYWYRQALGQGPEFLTYFNYEAQQDKSGLPNDRFSAERPEGSISTLTIQRTEQRDSAMYRCASSLVAGPKRSGELFFGEGSRLTVL.

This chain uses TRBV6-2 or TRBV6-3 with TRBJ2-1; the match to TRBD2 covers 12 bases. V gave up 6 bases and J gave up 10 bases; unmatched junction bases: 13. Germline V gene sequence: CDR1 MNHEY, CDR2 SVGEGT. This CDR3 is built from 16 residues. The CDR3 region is CASSPHSSGGAGEQFF. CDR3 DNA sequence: TGTGCCAGCAGCCCCCACTCTAGCGGGGGGGCCGGGGAGCAGTTCTTC.

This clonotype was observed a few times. The chain's CDR3 is CASSLAGTSGNAETQYF. In DNA form, the CDR3 reads TGTGCCAGCAGCTTAGCGGGGACTAGCGGGAACGCGGAGACCCAGTACTTC. The rearrangement uses TRBV7-8 and TRBJ2-5, with 13 bases identical to TRBD2. CDR1 SGHVS and CDR2 FQNEAQ come from the germline V gene. Trimming removed 0 bases from V and 5 bases from J; junction bases left unmatched: 6. The CDR3 length is 17 residues.

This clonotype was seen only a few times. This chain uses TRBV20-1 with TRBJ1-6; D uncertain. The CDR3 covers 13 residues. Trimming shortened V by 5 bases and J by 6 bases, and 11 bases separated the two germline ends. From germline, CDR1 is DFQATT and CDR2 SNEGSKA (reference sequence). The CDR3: CSAAERFNSPLHF. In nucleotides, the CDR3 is TGCAGTGCTGCTGAAAGGTTTAATTCACCCCTCCACTTT.

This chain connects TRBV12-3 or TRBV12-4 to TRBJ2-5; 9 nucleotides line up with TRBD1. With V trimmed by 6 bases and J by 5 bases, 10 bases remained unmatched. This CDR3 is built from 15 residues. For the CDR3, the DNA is TGTGCCAGCAGCCTCGGGGGACAGGGTATCGAGACCCAGTACTTC. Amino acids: CASSLGGQGIETQYF.

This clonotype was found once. CDR3 protein: CASSPNRQGLKHF. CDR3 DNA sequence: TGTGCCAGCAGCCCGAACAGACAGGGCCTGAAGCATTTT. V gene TRBV7-2 combines with J gene TRBJ1-5, with 7 positions matching TRBD1. V gave up 5 bases and J gave up 14 bases; unmatched junction bases: 12. The CDR3 sequence is 13 residues long. Germline CDR1 and CDR2: SGHTA and FQGNSA.

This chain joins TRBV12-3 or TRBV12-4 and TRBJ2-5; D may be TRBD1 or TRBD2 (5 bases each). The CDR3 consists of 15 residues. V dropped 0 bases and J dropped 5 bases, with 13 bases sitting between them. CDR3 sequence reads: CASSLASGPMETQYF. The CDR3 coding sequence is TGTGCCAGCAGTTTAGCGTCGGGGCCGATGGAGACCCAGTACTTC.

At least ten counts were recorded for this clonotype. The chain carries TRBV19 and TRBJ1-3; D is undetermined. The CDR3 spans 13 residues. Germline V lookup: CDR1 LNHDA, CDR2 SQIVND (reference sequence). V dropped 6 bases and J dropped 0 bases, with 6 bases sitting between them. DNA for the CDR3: TGTGCCAGTAGAGACCACTCTGGAAACACCATATATTTT. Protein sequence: CASRDHSGNTIYF.

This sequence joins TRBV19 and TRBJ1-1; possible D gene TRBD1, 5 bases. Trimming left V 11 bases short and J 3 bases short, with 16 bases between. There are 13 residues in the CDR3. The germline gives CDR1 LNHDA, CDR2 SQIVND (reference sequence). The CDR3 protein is CADLYGGHTEAFF. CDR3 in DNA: TGTGCCGATCTATACGGGGGTCACACTGAAGCTTTCTTT.

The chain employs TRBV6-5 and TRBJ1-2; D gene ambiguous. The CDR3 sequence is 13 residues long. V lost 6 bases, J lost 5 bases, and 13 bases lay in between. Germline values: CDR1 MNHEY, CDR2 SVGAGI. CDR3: CASSPFPSYGYTF. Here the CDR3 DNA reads TGTGCCAGCAGCCCTTTTCCCAGTTATGGCTACACCTTC.

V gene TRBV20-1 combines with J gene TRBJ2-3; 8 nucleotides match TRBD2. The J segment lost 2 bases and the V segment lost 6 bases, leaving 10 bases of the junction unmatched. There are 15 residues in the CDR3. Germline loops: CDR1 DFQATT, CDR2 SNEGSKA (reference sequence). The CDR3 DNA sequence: TGCAGTGCCCCGGGGATGGGACTAGTCACAGATACGCAGTATTTT. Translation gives CSAPGMGLVTDTQYF.

The CDR3 spells CASSRLAGGQSNEQFF. CDR3 in DNA: TGTGCCAGCAGCCGTCTAGCGGGAGGTCAGTCCAATGAGCAGTTCTTC. V usage is TRBV11-2 and J usage is TRBJ2-1, with TRBD2 matching 11 bases. The germline V gene has CDR1 SGHAT and CDR2 FQNNGV. The CDR3 runs to 16 residues. Trimming removed 5 bases from V and 6 bases from J; junction bases left unmatched: 9.

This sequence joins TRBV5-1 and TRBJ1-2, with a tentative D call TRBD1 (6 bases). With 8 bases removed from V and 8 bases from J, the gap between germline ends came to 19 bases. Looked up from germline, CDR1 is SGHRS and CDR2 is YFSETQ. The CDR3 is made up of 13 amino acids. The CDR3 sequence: CASARSGAGGYTF. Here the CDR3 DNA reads TGCGCCAGTGCGAGGTCGGGGGCCGGAGGCTACACCTTC.

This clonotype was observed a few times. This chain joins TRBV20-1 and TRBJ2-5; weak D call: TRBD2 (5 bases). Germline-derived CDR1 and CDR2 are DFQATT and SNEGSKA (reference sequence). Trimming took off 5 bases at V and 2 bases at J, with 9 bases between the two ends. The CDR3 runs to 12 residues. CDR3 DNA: TGCAGTGCTGAGCGGTATCAAGAGACCCAGTACTTC. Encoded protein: CSAERYQETQYF.

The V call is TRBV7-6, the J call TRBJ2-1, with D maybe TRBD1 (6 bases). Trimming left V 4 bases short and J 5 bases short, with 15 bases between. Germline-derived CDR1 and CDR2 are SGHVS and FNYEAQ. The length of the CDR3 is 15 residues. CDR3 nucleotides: TGTGCCAGCAGCTCAGCCGGGACATCCCACAATGAGCAGTTCTTC. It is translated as CASSSAGTSHNEQFF.

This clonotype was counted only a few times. DNA of the CDR3: TGTGCCAGCTCACCCCCGGGACAGGGAACGGACGAGCAGTACTTC. Translated: CASSPPGQGTDEQYF. J is TRBJ2-7 and V is TRBV18, with 9 positions matching TRBD1. Trimming at V came to 3 bases and at J to 5 bases, leaving 8 bases not matched to a gene. The CDR3 is made up of 15 amino acids. The V gene's germline CDR1 is KGHSH and CDR2 LQKENI.

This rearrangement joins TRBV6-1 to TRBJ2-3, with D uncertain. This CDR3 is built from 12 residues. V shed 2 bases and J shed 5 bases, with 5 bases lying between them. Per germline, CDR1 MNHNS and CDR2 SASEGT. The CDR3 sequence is CASSEREDTQYF. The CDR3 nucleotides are TGTGCCAGCAGTGAACGAGAAGATACGCAGTATTTT.